This TCR beta chain was obtained from a study of lymphopenia after photon versus proton radiotherapy. Study outcomes and limitations: Proton therapy kept repertoires fairly stable, unlike photons, which gained effector/memory cells.

In the case of this clone: What it binds is not known.

Sequencing used immunoSEQ multiplex PCR; TCRdb keeps in-frame clones, though not all of them. This table has tens of thousands of clones, approximately 90% appearing once. The CDR3 consists of 15 residues. Unmatched junction bases numbered 8, after V lost 4 bases and J lost 4 bases. Germline loops: CDR1 SGDLS, CDR2 YYNGEE. Here the sequenced sample was peripheral blood, taken from a patient treated with proton-based radiotherapy. This TCR was sampled from an elderly man with esophageal cancer. This chain connects TRBV9 to TRBJ2-3; 8 positions match TRBD1. CDR3 in amino acids: CASSPEVQGADTQYF. In DNA, the CDR3 is TGTGCCAGCAGCCCAGAGGTACAGGGGGCAGATACGCAGTATTTT.